These T cell receptor beta chains were read from a single sample in a study of Tregs in tolerant kidney transplant recipients. The assay was immunoSEQ multiplex PCR, and TCRdb's table has in-frame clones only and misses some. This sample carries around 50,000 clones, 65% to 85% of them seen once, and the ten largest clones take more than 4.5%. The sample consisted of CD4+ T cells from blood. All receptors come from a human donor in good health. Each CDR3 is given with its conserved first and last residue. Each record gives: clone size, J gene, D gene, V gene, CDR3 protein, CDR3 DNA. D genes are given only for firm matches. Size values are once, few and many counts, or a class for expanded clones, and some rows have none.

few TRBJ2-1 TRBD2 TRBV7-2 CASSRTSGGYNEQFF TGTGCCAGCAGCCGGACTAGCGGGGGGTACAATGAGCAGTTCTTC
NA TRBJ2-5 NA TRBV7-2 CASSLSGALETQYF TGTGCCAGCAGCTTGTCGGGGGCTTTAGAGACCCAGTACTTC
NA TRBJ1-4 NA TRBV11-1 CASSRTEGEKLFF TGTGCCAGCAGCAGGACAGAGGGTGAAAAACTGTTTTTT
medium-sized TRBJ1-4 NA TRBV7-7 CARIWLFF TGTGCTAGAATCTGGCTGTTTTTT
NA TRBJ2-1 NA TRBV20-1 CSARVLNEQFF TGCAGTGCTAGAGTCCTTAATGAGCAGTTCTTC
NA TRBJ2-5 TRBD2 TRBV5-1 CASSPSGGAVETQYF TGCGCCAGCAGCCCCAGCGGGGGGGCCGTAGAGACCCAGTACTTC
NA TRBJ2-1 TRBD2 TRBV5-1 CASSLRSGGPSSYNEQFF TGCGCCAGCAGCTTGAGGAGCGGGGGGCCGAGCTCCTACAATGAGCAGTTCTTC
once TRBJ1-1 TRBD1 TRBV15 CATSSRQGWDTEAFF TGTGCCACCAGCAGCCGACAGGGATGGGACACTGAAGCTTTCTTT
NA TRBJ1-5 NA TRBV30 CAWQQGIGPQHF TGTGCCTGGCAACAGGGAATAGGGCCCCAGCATTTT
once TRBJ2-1 TRBD2 TRBV7-6 CASSLGPTSGGYNEQFF TGTGCCAGCAGCTTAGGGCCGACTAGCGGGGGATACAATGAGCAGTTCTTC
NA TRBJ1-1 NA TRBV5-4 CASSSRQRNTEAFF TGTGCCAGCAGCTCTAGACAGCGGAACACTGAAGCTTTCTTT
NA TRBJ1-2 NA TRBV6-5 CASTPRRYYGYTF TGTGCGTCAACTCCCAGACGGTATTATGGCTACACCTTC
NA TRBJ2-3 NA TRBV4-3 CASSQDLAYTDTQYF TGCGCCAGCAGCCAAGATCTAGCTTACACAGATACGCAGTATTTT
NA TRBJ1-3 NA TRBV7-3 CASRKGDLSGNTIYF TGTGCCAGCAGGAAGGGGGACCTCTCTGGAAACACCATATATTTT
NA TRBJ2-3 TRBD2 TRBV15 CATSRDPAGAGVTDTQYF TGTGCCACCAGCAGAGATCCCGCCGGGGCGGGGGTAACAGATACGCAGTATTTT
NA TRBJ1-4 NA TRBV10-3 CATTSTGGGEKLFF TGTGCCACCACTTCGACAGGAGGTGGGGAAAAACTGTTTTTT
NA TRBJ2-7 TRBD1 TRBV7-2 CASSLLGQGVGEQYF TGTGCCAGCAGCTTGCTGGGACAGGGCGTTGGCGAGCAGTACTTC